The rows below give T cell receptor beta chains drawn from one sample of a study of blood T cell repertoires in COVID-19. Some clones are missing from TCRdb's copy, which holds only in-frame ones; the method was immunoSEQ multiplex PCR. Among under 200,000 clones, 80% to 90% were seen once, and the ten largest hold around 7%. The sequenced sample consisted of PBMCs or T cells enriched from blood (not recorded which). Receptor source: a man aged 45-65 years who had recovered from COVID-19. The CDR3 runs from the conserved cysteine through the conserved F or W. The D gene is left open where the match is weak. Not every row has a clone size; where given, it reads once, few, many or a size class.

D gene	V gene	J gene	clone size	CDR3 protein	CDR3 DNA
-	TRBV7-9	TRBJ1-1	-	CASSPDSLNTEAFF	TGTGCCAGCAGCCCGGACAGTTTGAACACTGAAGCTTTCTTT
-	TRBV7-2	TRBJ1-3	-	CASSLDRVGGNTIYF	TGTGCCAGCAGCTTAGACAGGGTTGGTGGAAACACCATATATTTT
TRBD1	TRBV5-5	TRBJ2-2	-	CASSIQGAATGELFF	TGTGCCAGCAGCATACAGGGGGCGGCCACCGGGGAGCTGTTTTTT
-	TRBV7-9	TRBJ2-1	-	CASSLRSGADEQFF	TGTGCCAGCAGCTTAAGAAGTGGGGCCGATGAGCAGTTCTTC
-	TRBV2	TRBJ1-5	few	CASSQQGLGNQPQHF	TGTGCCAGCAGTCAACAGGGTCTTGGCAATCAGCCCCAGCATTTT
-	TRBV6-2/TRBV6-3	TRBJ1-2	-	CASSYRGYGYTF	TGTGCCAGCAGTTACAGGGGCTATGGCTACACCTTC
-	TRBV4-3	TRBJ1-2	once	CASSPDRTLSNYGYTF	TGCGCCAGCAGCCCGGACCGGACATTGTCTAACTATGGCTACACCTTC
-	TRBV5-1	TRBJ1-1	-	CASSLGGVEWLDTEAFF	TGCGCCAGCAGCTTGGGCGGGGTAGAATGGCTGGACACTGAAGCTTTCTTT
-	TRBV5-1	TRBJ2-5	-	CASQDSGLETQYF	TGCGCCAGCCAGGACAGCGGACTGGAGACCCAGTACTTC
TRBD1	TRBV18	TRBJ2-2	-	CASSPNAQGAGTGELFF	TGTGCCAGCTCACCGAACGCACAGGGGGCAGGCACCGGGGAGCTGTTTTTT
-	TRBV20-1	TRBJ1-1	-	CSAQVHREAFF	TGCAGTGCCCAGGTGCACCGTGAAGCTTTCTTT
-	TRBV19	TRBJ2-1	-	CASSTQFFEQFF	TGTGCCAGTAGTACCCAATTTTTTGAGCAGTTCTTC